What follows describes a single T cell receptor (beta chain). Its specificity is unknown. The sample comes from a study of identifying expanded T cells in peripheral blood. Study-wide points: Differentially abundant clones: 1 to 1.5 between replicates, around 17 at approximately 14 days, less than 20 at four. Approximately two-week clone count variance significantly increased as total template count grew.

Produced via immunoSEQ multiplex PCR; TCRdb's table is partial and in-frame only. The sample lists 100,000 to 150,000 clones, over 65% seen once, with 3% to 3.5% in the top ten. During the collection period, no donor immune events like infections were recorded. V lost 0 bases, J lost 5 bases, and 14 bases lay in between. In germline, CDR1 is SGHRS, CDR2 YFSETQ. CDR3 size: 15 residues. This TCR was sampled from a person between 18 and 70 years old in good health. The rearrangement links TRBV5-1 to TRBJ2-5; D is perhaps TRBD2 (6 bases). Sequenced material: blood. As DNA, the CDR3 is TGCGCCAGCAGCTTGGATGGACAAGGAGGGGAGACCCAGTACTTC. Its protein is CASSLDGQGGETQYF.